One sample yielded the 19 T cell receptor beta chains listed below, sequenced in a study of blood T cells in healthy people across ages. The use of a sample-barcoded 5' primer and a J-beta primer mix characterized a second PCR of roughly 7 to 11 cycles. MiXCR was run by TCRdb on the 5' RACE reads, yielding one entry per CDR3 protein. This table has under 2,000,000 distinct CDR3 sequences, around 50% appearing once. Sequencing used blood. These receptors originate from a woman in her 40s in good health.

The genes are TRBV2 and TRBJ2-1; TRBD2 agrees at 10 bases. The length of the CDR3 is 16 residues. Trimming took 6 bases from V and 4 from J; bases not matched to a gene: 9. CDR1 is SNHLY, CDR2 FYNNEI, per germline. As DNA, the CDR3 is TGTGCCAGCAGGACCCCCAGCGGGGGGGTTTACAATGAGCAGTTCTTC. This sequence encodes CASRTPSGGVYNEQFF. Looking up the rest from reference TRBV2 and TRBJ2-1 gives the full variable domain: EPEVTQTPSHQVTQMGQEVILRCVPISNHLYFYWYRQILGQKVEFLVSFYNNEISEKSEIFDDQFSVERPDGSNFTLKIRSTKLEDSAMYFCASRTPSGGVYNEQFFGPGTRLTVL.

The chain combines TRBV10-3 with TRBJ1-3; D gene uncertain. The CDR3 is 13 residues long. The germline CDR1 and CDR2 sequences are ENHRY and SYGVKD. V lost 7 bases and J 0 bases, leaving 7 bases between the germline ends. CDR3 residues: CAIMRDSGNTIYF. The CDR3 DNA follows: TGTGCCATCATGCGAGACTCTGGAAACACCATATATTTT.

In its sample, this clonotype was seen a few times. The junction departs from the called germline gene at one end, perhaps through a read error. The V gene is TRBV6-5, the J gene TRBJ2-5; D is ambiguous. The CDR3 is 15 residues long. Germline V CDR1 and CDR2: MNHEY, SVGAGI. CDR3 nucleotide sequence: TGTGCCAGTAGTTACTCGACGTGGGTTGAAGAGACCCAGTACTTC. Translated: CASSYSTWVEETQYF.

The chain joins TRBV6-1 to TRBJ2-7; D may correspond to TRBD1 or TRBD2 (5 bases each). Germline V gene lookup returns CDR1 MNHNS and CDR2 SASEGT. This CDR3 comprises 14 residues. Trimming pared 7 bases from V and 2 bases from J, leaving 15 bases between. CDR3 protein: CASTDRGGPYEQYF. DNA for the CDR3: TGTGCCAGCACCGACCGGGGCGGTCCCTACGAGCAGTACTTC.

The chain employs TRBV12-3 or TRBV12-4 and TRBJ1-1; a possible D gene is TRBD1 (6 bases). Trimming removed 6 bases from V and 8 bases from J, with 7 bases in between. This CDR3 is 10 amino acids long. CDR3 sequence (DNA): TGTGCCAGCAGGGACAGAGAAGCTTTCTTT. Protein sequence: CASRDREAFF.

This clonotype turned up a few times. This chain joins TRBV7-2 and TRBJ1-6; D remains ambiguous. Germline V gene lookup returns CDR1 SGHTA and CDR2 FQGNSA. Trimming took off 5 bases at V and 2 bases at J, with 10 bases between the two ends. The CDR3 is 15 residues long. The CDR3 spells CASSPAPAYNSPLHF. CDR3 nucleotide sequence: TGTGCCAGCAGCCCGGCTCCAGCCTATAATTCACCCCTCCACTTT.

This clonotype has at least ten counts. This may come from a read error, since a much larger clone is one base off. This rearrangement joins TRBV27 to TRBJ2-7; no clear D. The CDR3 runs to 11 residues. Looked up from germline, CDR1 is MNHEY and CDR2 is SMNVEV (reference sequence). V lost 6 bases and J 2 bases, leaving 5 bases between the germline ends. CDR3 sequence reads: CASSLPYEQYF. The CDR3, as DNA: TGTGCCAGCAGCTTACCCTACGAGCAGTACTTC.

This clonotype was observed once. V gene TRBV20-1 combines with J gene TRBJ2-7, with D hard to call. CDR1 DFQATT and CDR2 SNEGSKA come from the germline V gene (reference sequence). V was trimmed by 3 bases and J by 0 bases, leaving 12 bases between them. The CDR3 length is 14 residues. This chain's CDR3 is CSASSVGISYEQYF. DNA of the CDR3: TGCAGTGCTAGTTCCGTGGGTATCTCCTACGAGCAGTACTTC.

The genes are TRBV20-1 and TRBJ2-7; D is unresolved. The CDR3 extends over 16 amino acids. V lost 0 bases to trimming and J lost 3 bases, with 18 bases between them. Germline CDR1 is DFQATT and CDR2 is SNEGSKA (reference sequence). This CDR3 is CSAREEWSRRYYEQYF. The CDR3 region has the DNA TGCAGTGCTAGAGAAGAATGGTCCAGGCGTTACTACGAGCAGTACTTC.

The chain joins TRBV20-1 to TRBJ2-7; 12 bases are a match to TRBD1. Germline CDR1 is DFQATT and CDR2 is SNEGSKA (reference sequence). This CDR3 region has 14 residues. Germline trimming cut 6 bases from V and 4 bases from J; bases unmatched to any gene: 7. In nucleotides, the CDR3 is TGCAGTGCAGAAGGGACAGGGGGCAGTTACGAGCAGTACTTC. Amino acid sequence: CSAEGTGGSYEQYF.

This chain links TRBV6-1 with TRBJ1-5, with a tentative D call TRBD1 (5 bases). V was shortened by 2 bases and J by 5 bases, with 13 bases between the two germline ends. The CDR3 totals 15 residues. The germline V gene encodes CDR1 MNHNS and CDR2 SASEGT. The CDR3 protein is CASSEPGGEDQPQHF. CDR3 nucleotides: TGTGCCAGCAGTGAACCGGGGGGGGAGGATCAGCCCCAGCATTTT.

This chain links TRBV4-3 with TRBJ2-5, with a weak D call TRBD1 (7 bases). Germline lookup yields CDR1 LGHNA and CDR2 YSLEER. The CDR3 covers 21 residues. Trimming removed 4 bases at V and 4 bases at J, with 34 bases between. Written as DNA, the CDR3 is TGCGCCAGCAGCCCCCATGATCGGGACAGACGATTTCGGGGGCATAGAGAGACCCAGTACTTC. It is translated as CASSPHDRDRRFRGHRETQYF.

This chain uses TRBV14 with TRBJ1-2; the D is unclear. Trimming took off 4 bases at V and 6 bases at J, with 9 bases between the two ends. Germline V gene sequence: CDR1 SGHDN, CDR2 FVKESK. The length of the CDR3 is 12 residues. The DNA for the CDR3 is TGTGCCAGCAGCCCTAGTGGACATGGCTACACCTTC. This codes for CASSPSGHGYTF.

The CDR3 sequence is CASSFGVNQLNTEAFF. CDR3 in DNA: TGTGCCAGCAGCTTCGGGGTCAACCAATTGAACACTGAAGCTTTCTTT. The chain carries TRBV7-2 and TRBJ1-1; D is undetermined. CDR3 length: 16 residues. The V gene's germline CDR1 is SGHTA and CDR2 FQGNSA. Trimming left V 3 bases short and J 0 bases short, with 14 bases between.

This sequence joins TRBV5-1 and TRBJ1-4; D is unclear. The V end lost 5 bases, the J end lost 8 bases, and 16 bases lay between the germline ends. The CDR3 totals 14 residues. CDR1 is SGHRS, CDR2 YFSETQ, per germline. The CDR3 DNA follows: TGCGCCAGCAGGATCAGGCAATCCGGAGAAAAACTGTTTTTT. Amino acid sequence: CASRIRQSGEKLFF. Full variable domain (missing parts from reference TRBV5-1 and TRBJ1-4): KAGVTQTPRYLIKTRGQQVTLSCSPISGHRSVSWYQQTPGQGLQFLFEYFSETQRNKGNFPGRFSGRQFSNSRSEMNVSTLELGDSALYLCASRIRQSGEKLFFGSGTQLSVL.

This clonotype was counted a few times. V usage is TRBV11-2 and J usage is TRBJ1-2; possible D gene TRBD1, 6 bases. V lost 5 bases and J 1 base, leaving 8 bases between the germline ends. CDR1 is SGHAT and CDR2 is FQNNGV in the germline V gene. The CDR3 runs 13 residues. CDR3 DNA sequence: TGTGCCAGCAGCGGACAGATTAACTATGGCTACACCTTC. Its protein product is CASSGQINYGYTF.

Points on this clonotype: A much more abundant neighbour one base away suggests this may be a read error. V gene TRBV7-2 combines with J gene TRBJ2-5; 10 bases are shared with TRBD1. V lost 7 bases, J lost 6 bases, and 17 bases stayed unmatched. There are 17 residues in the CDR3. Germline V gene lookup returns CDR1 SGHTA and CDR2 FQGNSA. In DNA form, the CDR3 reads TGTGCCAGCAACCCTAATCCGACAGGGGGCAAGTCAAAGACCCAGTACTTC. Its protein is CASNPNPTGGKSKTQYF. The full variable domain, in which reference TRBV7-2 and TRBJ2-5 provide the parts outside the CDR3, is GAGVSQSPSNKVTEKGKDVELRCDPISGHTALYWYRQSLGQGLEFLIYFQGNSAPDKSGLPSDRFSAERTGGSVSTLTIQRTQQEDSAVYLCASNPNPTGGKSKTQYFGPGTRLLVL.

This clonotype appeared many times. The CDR3 bases are TGTGCCAGCAAGGGGGATGCGGGTGGGATTCAGTACTTC. Translating it yields CASKGDAGGIQYF. This chain connects TRBV7-2 to TRBJ2-4, with D perhaps matching TRBD1 (6 bases). CDR1 and CDR2 from the germline V gene are SGHTA and FQGNSA. The CDR3 is made up of 13 amino acids. V shed 7 bases and J shed 10 bases, with 17 bases lying between them.

The CDR3 DNA follows: TGTGCCAGCAGTTTAGCGGGGGGTCTTGGCACGCAGTATTTT. It encodes CASSLAGGLGTQYF. The J gene is TRBJ2-3, the V gene TRBV12-3 or TRBV12-4; TRBD2 might be the D (6 bases). There are 14 residues in the CDR3. Deletions cut 0 bases from V and 9 bases from J, with 13 bases between.